These 27 T cell receptor beta chains were sequenced from one sample in a study of blood T cell repertoires in COVID-19. The table came from immunoSEQ multiplex PCR; TCRdb's copy has only in-frame clones and leaves some out. The sample includes approximately 100,000 clones, approximately 79% seen only once; the top ten take 15% to 20%. Material for sequencing was peripheral blood. Receptor source: a woman aged 80 or older with active or convalescent COVID-19.

V gene TRBV11-2 combines with J gene TRBJ1-2; 9 bases align to TRBD1. Trimming cost V 5 bases and J 5 bases; bases outside gene matches: 6. CDR3 length: 14 amino acids. Germline values: CDR1 SGHAT, CDR2 FQNNGV. The CDR3 loop is CASSRDRVVYGYTF. As DNA, the CDR3 is TGTGCCAGCAGCCGGGACAGGGTTGTGTATGGCTACACCTTC.

The chain is built from TRBV5-1 and TRBJ2-6; unclear D gene. The CDR3 covers 15 residues. Germline loops: CDR1 SGHRS, CDR2 YFSETQ. Trimming pared 3 bases from V and 3 bases from J, leaving 10 bases between. The DNA of the CDR3 is TGCGCCAGCAGCTCGCCCGGCGGTGGGGCCAACGTCCTGACTTTC. The encoded protein is CASSSPGGGANVLTF.

The CDR3 loop is CASSRLGVEQFF. The CDR3, as DNA: TGCGCCAGCAGCCGCCTAGGTGTTGAGCAGTTCTTC. J is TRBJ2-1 and V is TRBV4-1, with D unresolved. The CDR3 loop spans 12 amino acids. Trimming pared 4 bases from V and 9 bases from J, leaving 10 bases between. The germline gives CDR1 MGHRA, CDR2 YSYEKL.

This clone was recorded only once. The rearrangement joins TRBV21-1 to TRBJ1-1. TRBV21-1 is noted as a pseudogene. The CDR3 covers 15 residues. This chain's CDR3 is CASSKGGEWHTEAFF. The DNA of the CDR3 is TGTGCCAGCAGCAAAGGCGGGGAATGGCACACTGAAGCTTTCTTT.

Concerning this clone: A junction boundary mismatches the germline segment, possibly from a read error. V gene TRBV27 combines with J gene TRBJ1-2; D is ambiguous. CDR3 size: 12 residues. In germline, CDR1 is MNHEY, CDR2 SMNVEV (reference sequence). In DNA form, the CDR3 reads TGTGCCAGCATGGAACAGCCGTATGCCTACACCTTC. Translating gives CASMEQPYAYTF.

The chain carries TRBV24-1 and TRBJ2-1; 10 bases align to TRBD1. CDR3 length: 17 amino acids. The junction had 8 bases not matched to a gene; V was cut back by 1 base and J by 6 bases. Germline CDR1 reads KGHDR; CDR2 reads SFDVKD. Here the CDR3 reads CATSDFLGQGSINEQFF. As DNA, the CDR3 is TGTGCCACCAGTGATTTCTTGGGACAGGGGTCCATCAATGAGCAGTTCTTC.

This clone was recorded a few times. V usage is TRBV10-3 and J usage is TRBJ1-6, with 8 bases aligning to TRBD1. The CDR3 is made up of 14 amino acids. With V trimmed by 3 bases and J by 7 bases, 2 bases remained unmatched. Germline values: CDR1 ENHRY, CDR2 SYGVKD. The CDR3 loop is CAISEGQGNSPLHF. For the CDR3, the DNA is TGTGCCATCAGTGAAGGACAGGGAAATTCACCCCTCCACTTT.

CDR3 region: CASNLEIPEAFF. DNA for the CDR3: TGTGCCAGCAACCTCGAGATCCCTGAAGCTTTCTTT. The chain carries TRBV5-4 and TRBJ1-1; D gene uncertain. V was pared by 6 bases and J by 6 bases, with 12 bases between. Germline V gives CDR1 SGHNT, CDR2 YYREEE (reference sequence). There are 12 residues in the CDR3.

V usage is TRBV6-2 or TRBV6-3 and J usage is TRBJ2-4; a weak D match, TRBD2 (5 bases). Trimming took off 5 bases at V and 0 bases at J, with 17 bases between the two ends. CDR3 length equals 17 residues. Germline CDR1 reads MNHEY; CDR2 reads SVGEGT. The CDR3 loop reads CASSPYSTTLAKNIQYF. CDR3 DNA: TGTGCCAGCAGTCCCTACTCGACTACTTTAGCCAAAAACATTCAGTACTTC.

The sample holds one count of this clone. J is TRBJ2-3 and V is TRBV7-2; no definite D call. Germline V CDR1 and CDR2: SGHTA, FQGNSA. Trimming shortened V by 4 bases and J by 0 bases, and 17 bases separated the two germline ends. CDR3 length equals 17 residues. The CDR3 loop is CASSSAITDESTDTQYF. CDR3 nucleotides: TGTGCCAGCAGCTCCGCAATCACAGACGAAAGCACAGATACGCAGTATTTT.

CDR3 bases: TGTGCCTGGAGTGAATCGGGGAATAGCAATCAGCCCCAGCATTTT. Translation: CAWSESGNSNQPQHF. The chain couples TRBV30 to TRBJ1-5, with D hard to call. With 1 base removed from V and 0 bases from J, the gap between germline ends came to 10 bases. There are 15 residues in the CDR3. Germline V gives CDR1 GTSNPN, CDR2 SVGIG (reference sequence).

Only one count was recorded for this clone. This sequence joins TRBV9 and TRBJ2-5; 10 bases align to TRBD2. This CDR3 has 16 residues. Germline V lookup: CDR1 SGDLS, CDR2 YYNGEE. V lost 0 bases, J lost 6 bases, and 8 bases stayed unmatched. The CDR3 nucleotides read TGTGCCAGCAGCGTAGAGGCTAGCGGGGGCCTTAAGACCCAGTACTTC. Its translation is CASSVEASGGLKTQYF.

The chain joins TRBV6-5 to TRBJ1-1, with no clear D. Trimming removed 0 bases from V and 11 bases from J, with 10 bases in between. From germline, CDR1 is MNHEY and CDR2 SVGAGI. CDR3 length: 12 amino acids. DNA for the CDR3: TGTGCCAGCAGTTACTCGGGCGCCTCGGCTTTCTTT. It yields the protein CASSYSGASAFF.

This chain uses TRBV3-1 (or the pseudogene TRBV3-2) with TRBJ2-7; D perhaps matches TRBD2 (6 bases). Trimming took 5 bases from V and 1 from J, leaving 9 bases between them. CDR3 length: 13 residues. The germline CDR1 and CDR2 sequences are LGHDT and YNNKEL (reference sequence). CDR3 in DNA: TGTGCCAGCAGCAAAGGAGGGTCCTACGAGCAGTACTTC. Protein: CASSKGGSYEQYF.

There are a few counts of this clone. This sequence joins TRBV18 and TRBJ2-5, with D perhaps TRBD2 (5 bases). The V end lost 0 bases, the J end lost 3 bases, and 5 bases lay between the germline ends. Germline assignment: CDR1 KGHSH and CDR2 LQKENI. The CDR3 consists of 13 residues. CDR3 sequence: CASSPPGEETQYF. The DNA of the CDR3 is TGTGCCAGCTCACCACCCGGGGAAGAGACCCAGTACTTC. Looking up the rest from reference TRBV18 and TRBJ2-5 gives the full variable domain: NAGVMQNPRHLVRRRGQEARLRCSPMKGHSHVYWYRQLPEEGLKFMVYLQKENIIDESGMPKERFSAEFPKEGPSILRIQQVVRGDSAAYFCASSPPGEETQYFGPGTRLLVL.

The chain couples TRBV27 to TRBJ2-2, with TRBD1 identical over 9 bases. Looked up from germline, CDR1 is MNHEY and CDR2 is SMNVEV (reference sequence). V was clipped by 11 bases and J by 0 bases; unmatched bases: 13. The CDR3 contains 17 residues. CDR3 DNA: TGTGCCTGGACAGGGGACCCGTTTGTCTCGAACACCGGGGAGCTGTTTTTT. Amino acid sequence: CAWTGDPFVSNTGELFF.

The chain links TRBV4-3 to TRBJ1-4, with D unclear. V dropped 3 bases and J dropped 3 bases, with 14 bases sitting between them. Per the germline V gene, CDR1 is LGHNA and CDR2 is YSLEER. This CDR3 has 16 residues. CDR3 nucleotide sequence: TGCGCCAGCAGCCACTACTTCGAGAGCCCTAATGAAAAACTGTTTTTT. It specifies CASSHYFESPNEKLFF.

V usage is TRBV30 and J usage is TRBJ2-7, with TRBD1 matching 9 bases. Germline lookup yields CDR1 GTSNPN and CDR2 SVGIG (reference sequence). J lost 9 bases, V lost 2 bases, and 8 bases had no gene match. The length of the CDR3 is 13 residues. In DNA, the CDR3 is TGTGCCTGGAGTCCGGGACAGGGTTTCGTGCAGTACTTC. Translated: CAWSPGQGFVQYF.

The chain couples TRBV5-1 to TRBJ1-1; D may be TRBD1 (6 bases). Trimming stripped 7 bases from V and 4 bases from J, with 14 bases between. CDR1 SGHRS and CDR2 YFSETQ come from the germline V gene. The CDR3 covers 13 residues. The CDR3 is CASLQGKGTEAFF. The CDR3 DNA is TGCGCCAGCCTACAGGGTAAGGGCACTGAAGCTTTCTTT.

J is TRBJ2-7 and V is TRBV6-2 or TRBV6-3; 10 positions agree with TRBD2. The CDR3 runs 14 residues. With 6 bases clipped from V and 3 bases from J, the junction kept 5 bases outside the gene matches. CDR1 is MNHEY and CDR2 is SVGEGT in the germline V gene. CDR3 DNA: TGTGCCAGCAGCCGACTAGCGGGTTACTACGAGCAGTACTTC. Its translation: CASSRLAGYYEQYF.

V usage is TRBV9 and J usage is TRBJ1-5; 8 bases align to TRBD1. J gave up 2 bases and V 3 bases, and 4 bases lay outside the gene matches. Germline CDR1 and CDR2: SGDLS and YYNGEE. This CDR3 region has 15 residues. In DNA, the CDR3 is TGTGCCAGCAGCGCGACAGGGGATCGCAATCAGCCCCAGCATTTT. Residues: CASSATGDRNQPQHF.

This clone has only a few counts. The CDR3 here is CASSLRRESRNEQFF. CDR3 sequence (DNA): TGTGCCAGCAGCCTCAGGAGGGAGTCTCGCAATGAGCAGTTCTTC. The V gene is TRBV7-8, the J gene TRBJ2-1, with D tentatively TRBD2 (6 bases). Per germline, CDR1 SGHVS and CDR2 FQNEAQ. V was pared by 5 bases and J by 6 bases, with 17 bases between. The CDR3 contains 15 residues.

This clone came up many times. The genes are TRBV18 and TRBJ2-1; D is perhaps TRBD1 (6 bases). The CDR3 has 15 residues. Trimming took 3 bases from V and 7 from J, leaving 16 bases between them. Germline V lookup: CDR1 KGHSH, CDR2 LQKENI. CDR3: CASSPPVQGRNEQFF. CDR3 bases: TGTGCCAGCTCACCCCCCGTGCAGGGGCGGAATGAGCAGTTCTTC.

The chain employs TRBV29-1 and TRBJ2-7, with 8 nucleotides matching TRBD2. CDR3 length: 14 residues. V gave up 4 bases and J gave up 4 bases; unmatched junction bases: 9. The germline CDR1 and CDR2 sequences are SQVTM and ANQGSEA. In DNA, the CDR3 is TGCAGCGTTGTAGCGGGGCTGGGTGTTTACGAGCAGTACTTC. Translated, it gives CSVVAGLGVYEQYF.

The rearrangement joins TRBV28 to TRBJ2-1; 10 bases align to TRBD2. Germline loops: CDR1 MDHEN, CDR2 SYDVKM. The CDR3 is 16 amino acids. V was clipped by 2 bases and J by 3 bases; unmatched bases: 4. The CDR3 sequence: CASSLGRTSGYNEQFF. CDR3 bases: TGTGCCAGCAGTTTAGGGAGGACTAGCGGCTACAATGAGCAGTTCTTC.

This chain's CDR3 is CASSPAGGGSSAQYF. The DNA for the CDR3 is TGTGCCAGCAGCCCGGCCGGGGGGGGGTCGTCCGCCCAGTACTTC. The chain couples TRBV7-9 to TRBJ2-5, with 8 bases that match TRBD2. The CDR3 runs to 15 residues. Trimming cost V 5 bases and J 9 bases; bases outside gene matches: 14. Germline V gene data show CDR1 as SEHNR and CDR2 as FQNEAQ (reference sequence).

The chain joins TRBV15 to TRBJ1-3; TRBD1 matches at 8 bases. This CDR3 has 14 residues. The germline V gene has CDR1 LNHNV and CDR2 YYDKDF (reference sequence). V was pared by 6 bases and J by 4 bases, with 5 bases of the junction left unmatched. The CDR3 DNA follows: TGTGCCACCAGTACCGACAGGGGCGGAAACACCATATATTTT. It is translated as CATSTDRGGNTIYF.